This T cell receptor (beta chain) came from a study of tumor-infiltrating lymphocytes in primary liver carcinoma. Overall study context: Sample yields of productive TCRbeta reads, ranging from roughly 3.65 to 7.13 million, were similar across tissue types.

To note about this clonotype: Antigen: not known. The germline gene is not matched at one end of the junction; a read error may be the cause.

Overall study results and limits: Samples, which were bulk and unsorted, did not allow CD4+ and CD8+ repertoires to be compared.

Unsorted whole blood yielded the blood RNA, and germline DNA was also extracted. Researchers generated TCR beta cDNA from about 460 ng of total RNA, relying on a constant-region primer. Sequencing libraries for TCR beta derived from three nested multiplex PCR rounds that used slightly modified ARM-PCR. TCRdb processed the multiplex PCR reads anew with MiXCR; each CDR3 protein has one entry. The sample yields hundreds of thousands of distinct CDR3 sequences, 50% to 60% seen once. Sequenced material: peripheral blood. The TCR was taken from a woman in her twenties or thirties with primary liver carcinoma and hepatitis B virus infection.

The CDR3: CASTPAGTGGNVEQFF. The CDR3 DNA sequence: TGTGCCAGCACTCCGGCCGGGACAGGGGGAAACGTTGAGCAGTTCTTT. V is TRBV7-8 and J is TRBJ2-1; the match to TRBD1 covers 11 bases. The CDR3 loop spans 16 amino acids. Germline-derived CDR1 and CDR2 are SGHVS and FQNEAQ.